Listed here are 4 T cell receptor beta chains from one sample, sequenced in a study of cytomegalovirus exposure and HLA in healthy donors (dated by TCRdb to between 2016 and 2019). Preparation of the library involved the immunoSEQ multiplex PCR assay. For the multiplex PCR, a mixture combining 60 forward primers for TCR Vbeta segments and 13 reverse primers for TCR Jbeta segments was used. This is the immuneACCESS table as TCRdb keeps it, with only in-frame sequences that have V and J called. A part of the clones is gone; compared with another copy, unresolved V genes explain less than half, and the rest is unexplained. This sample's clone table shows under 200,000 clones. Together, the top ten hold about 6% of the sample. Sequences were obtained from PBMCs. The receptors come from a man aged 25 to 40 in good health and CMV-seronegative.

This chain links TRBV5-1 with TRBJ1-5; 7 bases are a match to TRBD1. There are 15 residues in the CDR3. CDR1 and CDR2 from the germline V gene are SGHRS and YFSETQ. J was trimmed by 3 bases and V by 4 bases; bases with no gene match: 7. This CDR3 is CASSPQTGDNQPQHF. DNA of the CDR3: TGCGCCAGCAGCCCCCAAACAGGGGACAATCAGCCCCAGCATTTT. Full variable domain (outside the CDR3, taken from reference TRBV5-1 and TRBJ1-5): KAGVTQTPRYLIKTRGQQVTLSCSPISGHRSVSWYQQTPGQGLQFLFEYFSETQRNKGNFPGRFSGRQFSNSRSEMNVSTLELGDSALYLCASSPQTGDNQPQHFGDGTRLSIL.

The J gene is TRBJ2-7, the V gene TRBV27, with D maybe TRBD1 (5 bases). The germline V gene has CDR1 MNHEY and CDR2 SMNVEV (reference sequence). This CDR3 spans 13 amino acids. Trimming took off 6 bases at V and 1 base at J, with 10 bases between the two ends. CDR3 sequence reads: CASSTRVSYEQYF. Here the CDR3 DNA reads TGTGCCAGCAGCACCAGGGTGTCCTACGAGCAGTACTTC.

The genes are TRBV7-2 and TRBJ1-6, with a tentative D call TRBD1 (6 bases). There are 15 residues in the CDR3. Trimming removed 1 base at V and 9 bases at J, with 13 bases between. Germline V CDR1 and CDR2: SGHTA, FQGNSA. The CDR3 reads CASSLESTTGSPLHF. CDR3 nucleotide sequence: TGTGCCAGCAGCTTAGAGTCAACGACAGGTTCACCCCTCCACTTT.

The genes are TRBV29-1 and TRBJ1-2; D uncertain. Germline V lookup: CDR1 SQVTM, CDR2 ANQGSEA. V was trimmed by 0 bases and J by 4 bases, leaving 12 bases between them. CDR3 length: 14 residues. CDR3 sequence reads: CSVEDDPEGYGYTF. CDR3 nucleotide sequence: TGCAGCGTTGAAGACGACCCCGAGGGCTATGGCTACACCTTC.